The 31 T cell receptor beta chains listed next were all sequenced from one sample in a study of post-analysis software for immune sequencing data. Study-level points and caveats: The five TRBV segments detected at higher frequency in patients than in controls included TRBV5-6, TRBV5-1 and TRBV20-1.

Unique molecular identifiers were built into the TCR beta cDNA libraries. TCRdb fed the PCR reads into MiXCR, producing one record per CDR3 protein. Among about 820,000 distinct CDR3 sequences listed, roughly 58% were seen once. Their target antigens are unknown. Source material: blood. Receptors were obtained from a girl aged 10-17 years with multiple sclerosis.

The V call is TRBV4-1, the J call TRBJ1-2, with a tentative D call TRBD1 (5 bases). From germline, CDR1 is MGHRA and CDR2 YSYEKL. The CDR3 is made up of 16 amino acids. V lost 0 bases and J lost 4, with 15 bases in between. The CDR3 DNA sequence: TGCGCCAGCAGCCAAGATGGGGTCCGGGGGGTCTATGGCTACACCTTC. Translated: CASSQDGVRGVYGYTF.

The rearrangement links TRBV7-2 to TRBJ2-3; TRBD2 matches 8 bases. The trim removed 5 bases at V and 2 bases at J, leaving 6 bases unmatched. The CDR3 sequence is 15 residues long. Germline CDR1 SGHTA, CDR2 FQGNSA. The CDR3 bases are TGTGCCAGCAGCCCAATGGGACTAGACACAGATACGCAGTATTTT. Its protein is CASSPMGLDTDTQYF. Full variable domain (rest looked up from reference TRBV7-2 and TRBJ2-3): GAGVSQSPSNKVTEKGKDVELRCDPISGHTALYWYRQSLGQGLEFLIYFQGNSAPDKSGLPSDRFSAERTGGSVSTLTIQRTQQEDSAVYLCASSPMGLDTDTQYFGPGTRLTVL.

This chain connects TRBV20-1 to TRBJ2-5; TRBD2 matches at 7 bases. The CDR3 is made up of 14 amino acids. CDR1 and CDR2 (germline): DFQATT, SNEGSKA (reference sequence). J lost 5 bases, V lost 6 bases, and 12 bases had no gene match. CDR3 loop: CSATRSGKRETQYF. As DNA, the CDR3 is TGCAGTGCCACCCGAAGCGGGAAAAGGGAGACCCAGTACTTC.

The V call is TRBV5-6, the J call TRBJ2-5, with 9 bases fitting TRBD1. Germline CDR1 SGHDT, CDR2 YYEEEE. The CDR3 runs to 17 residues. V dropped 3 bases and J dropped 0; count of bases not matched to a gene: 9. CDR3 DNA sequence: TGTGCCAGCAGCTCGCTTACAGGGGGCCGGTACCAAGAGACCCAGTACTTC. As protein: CASSSLTGGRYQETQYF.

The CDR3 nucleotides read TGTGCCATCAGTGAGTCTTTAGGTCCCTACGAGCAGTACTTC. Its translation: CAISESLGPYEQYF. J is TRBJ2-7 and V is TRBV10-3; D remains ambiguous. From germline, CDR1 is ENHRY and CDR2 SYGVKD. The ends were cut back, 0 bases at V and 2 bases at J, with 8 bases in the middle. CDR3 length: 14 amino acids.

The rearrangement joins TRBV20-1 to TRBJ1-2; D perhaps matches TRBD1 (6 bases). Germline CDR1 and CDR2: DFQATT and SNEGSKA (reference sequence). V lost 2 bases, J lost 6 bases, and 16 bases lay in between. CDR3 length: 14 residues. The CDR3 is CSARLNTGIDGYTF. The CDR3 bases are TGCAGTGCTAGACTTAATACAGGGATTGATGGCTACACCTTC.

J is TRBJ2-5 and V is TRBV10-2; 8 bases agree with TRBD2. Germline loops: CDR1 WSHSY, CDR2 SAAADI. The length of the CDR3 is 17 residues. Trimming removed 6 bases from V and 11 bases from J; junction bases left unmatched: 23. CDR3 residues: CASSETSADSVFRGQYF. CDR3 in DNA: TGCGCCAGCAGCGAGACTAGCGCCGATTCGGTTTTTCGGGGGCAGTACTTC.

Written as DNA, the CDR3 is TGCAGTGCTAGTACTGGACTAGCGTCACTCGAGCAGTACTTC. Translated, it gives CSASTGLASLEQYF. The chain joins TRBV20-1 to TRBJ2-7; TRBD2 matches at 9 bases. The germline V gene has CDR1 DFQATT and CDR2 SNEGSKA (reference sequence). V trimming: 3 bases; J trimming: 6 bases; junction bases outside the gene matches: 9. There are 14 residues in the CDR3.

The V and J genes are TRBV25-1 and TRBJ2-3; 12 nucleotides align to TRBD1. This CDR3 has 17 residues. With 6 bases clipped from V and 3 bases from J, the junction kept 10 bases outside the gene matches. Per the germline V gene, CDR1 is MGHDK and CDR2 is SYGVNS. The CDR3 bases are TGTGCCAGCAGCCCTTGGGGGGGACAGGGGGCAACAGATACGCAGTATTTT. Its translation: CASSPWGGQGATDTQYF.

The rearrangement links TRBV20-1 to TRBJ2-4; 9 nucleotides match TRBD1. The J call may be wrong; the DNA end is better matched by TRBJ2-7. Germline assignment: CDR1 DFQATT and CDR2 SNEGSKA (reference sequence). The CDR3 has 14 residues. CDR3 protein: CSARDPQGADEQYF. As DNA, the CDR3 is TGCAGTGCTAGAGATCCACAGGGGGCGGACGAGCAGTACTTC.

This clonotype was found a few times. The rearrangement joins TRBV7-8 to TRBJ2-5; no firm D call. Trimming took off 9 bases at V and 2 bases at J, with 10 bases between the two ends. The CDR3 has 12 amino acids. Germline values: CDR1 SGHVS, CDR2 FQNEAQ. As DNA, the CDR3 is TGTGCCAGTCACGGGCTACAAGAGACCCAGTACTTC. Amino acids: CASHGLQETQYF.

This clonotype is a singleton in its sample. This chain uses TRBV29-1 with TRBJ2-1; D not certain. This CDR3 spans 13 amino acids. Trimming took 4 bases from V and 2 from J, leaving 9 bases between them. Germline V gene lookup returns CDR1 SQVTM and CDR2 ANQGSEA. This CDR3 reads CSVVYSPYNEQFF. For the CDR3, the DNA is TGCAGCGTTGTTTACAGTCCCTACAATGAGCAGTTCTTC.

The CDR3 DNA follows: TGTGCCAGCAGCTTGGCTGCGGGAGATGGCGGAGGCCAGACCCAGTACTTC. It is translated as CASSLAAGDGGGQTQYF. The rearrangement links TRBV5-5 to TRBJ2-5; 7 nucleotides line up with TRBD2. This CDR3 has 17 amino acids. V trimming: 0 bases; J trimming: 6 bases; junction bases outside the gene matches: 14. CDR1 and CDR2 (germline): SGHKS, YYEKEE (reference sequence).

The table lists this clonotype with a count of one. The rearrangement links TRBV7-6 to TRBJ2-7; 8 bases line up with TRBD2. This CDR3 spans 17 amino acids. After removal of 3 bases from V and 0 bases from J, the junction contained 10 bases not matched to a gene. CDR1 is SGHVS and CDR2 is FNYEAQ in the germline V gene. The chain's CDR3 is CASSFRPGGSSSYEQYF. The CDR3 nucleotides are TGTGCCAGCAGCTTTCGGCCGGGAGGGTCGAGCTCCTACGAGCAGTACTTC.

At least ten counts were recorded for this clonotype. This chain uses TRBV29-1 with TRBJ2-7; 7 bases fit TRBD1. Trimming at V came to 5 bases and at J to 1 base, leaving 11 bases not matched to a gene. The CDR3 has 15 amino acids. Germline values: CDR1 SQVTM, CDR2 ANQGSEA. The CDR3 here is CSVLLPGQRSYEQYF. The CDR3 DNA sequence: TGCAGCGTTCTACTGCCGGGACAGAGGTCCTACGAGCAGTACTTC.

A word on this clonotype: The limits of the CDR3 on the DNA are not certain, so only TCRdb's listed CDR3 is given. The rearrangement uses TRBV21-1 and TRBJ1-2; the tabulated D call, TRBD1, remains unverified against the DNA. TRBV21-1 represents a pseudogene. The CDR3 spans 15 residues, counting both ends. The CDR3 region is CASSKVGKGANGYTF.

The CDR3, as DNA: TGTGCCAGCAGCCCGAGACAGATCATGAACACTGAAGCTTTCTTT. Protein sequence: CASSPRQIMNTEAFF. J is TRBJ1-1 and V is TRBV4-2; D may be TRBD1 (5 bases). This CDR3 has 15 residues. Per the germline V gene, CDR1 is LGHNA and CDR2 is YNFKEQ. V gave up 4 bases and J gave up 0 bases, with 12 bases separating them.

The genes are TRBV5-6 and TRBJ2-7; D remains unclear. Per germline, CDR1 SGHDT and CDR2 YYEEEE. The V gene lost 4 bases and the J gene lost 7 bases, with 15 bases spanning the gap. The CDR3 is 13 amino acids. The DNA for the CDR3 is TGTGCCAGCAGCGCACTGACAATCCTGGAGCAGTACTTC. It codes for CASSALTILEQYF.

This clonotype has only a few counts. The chain joins TRBV20-1 to TRBJ2-4; TRBD2 matches 8 bases. Judging by the DNA end, TRBJ2-7 fits better; the J call may be wrong. The germline V gene encodes CDR1 DFQATT and CDR2 SNEGSKA (reference sequence). There are 17 residues in the CDR3. This chain's CDR3 is CSARLPYGTRGSYEQYF. The CDR3 nucleotides are TGCAGTGCTAGGCTTCCTTATGGGACTAGAGGATCCTACGAGCAGTACTTC.

This clonotype was picked up a small number of times. This chain connects TRBV20-1 to TRBJ2-5; 9 nucleotides align to TRBD2. This CDR3 comprises 16 residues. Germline lookup yields CDR1 DFQATT and CDR2 SNEGSKA (reference sequence). The V gene end was trimmed by 1 base and the J gene end by 5 bases; junction bases not matched to a gene: 11. DNA for the CDR3: TGCAGTGCTAGAGGGCAGCGGGGGGACCTTCGGGAGACCCAGTACTTC. Translated: CSARGQRGDLRETQYF.

This chain uses TRBV20-1 with TRBJ1-2, with a weak D call TRBD1 (5 bases). Per the germline V gene, CDR1 is DFQATT and CDR2 is SNEGSKA (reference sequence). There are 12 residues in the CDR3. V lost 5 bases and J 3 bases, leaving 10 bases between the germline ends. The CDR3 DNA follows: TGCAGTGCTGTCCCGGGACACTATGGCTACACCTTC. Translated, it gives CSAVPGHYGYTF.

This clonotype was picked up a small number of times. This chain connects TRBV12-3 or TRBV12-4 to TRBJ2-7; D assignment may be TRBD1 or TRBD2 (5 bases each). Between the trimmed V and J ends, which lost 4 bases and 2 bases, there was a span of 9 bases. The CDR3 consists of 13 residues. DNA for the CDR3: TGTGCCAGCAGTTCCATGGGGGCCTACGAGCAGTACTTC. This translates into CASSSMGAYEQYF.

The gene calls are TRBV12-3 or TRBV12-4 and TRBJ1-1; TRBD1 aligns across 8 bases. The CDR3 spans 16 residues. Germline trimming cut 6 bases from V and 1 base from J; bases unmatched to any gene: 10. CDR3 residues: CASSIGQGLRNTEAFF. CDR3 in DNA: TGTGCCAGCAGCATAGGACAGGGTCTTCGGAACACTGAAGCTTTCTTT.

This chain connects TRBV15 to TRBJ2-1, with 8 bases identical to TRBD2. Looked up from germline, CDR1 is LNHNV and CDR2 is YYDKDF (reference sequence). The V gene end was trimmed by 0 bases and the J gene end by 6 bases; junction bases not matched to a gene: 4. The CDR3 totals 15 residues. This CDR3 is CATSRDSGTPNEQFF. CDR3 nucleotide sequence: TGTGCCACCAGCAGAGATAGCGGGACTCCCAATGAGCAGTTCTTC.

This clonotype has only a few counts. V and J are TRBV10-2 and TRBJ2-1; D possibly corresponds to TRBD2 (5 bases). In germline, CDR1 is WSHSY, CDR2 SAAADI. This CDR3 region has 15 residues. The V and J ends lost 7 bases and 6 bases respectively, with 19 bases between them. The CDR3 region has the DNA TGCGCCAGCACTCCGCAAGCGGAGGCGTTCAATGAGCAGTTCTTC. Translation gives CASTPQAEAFNEQFF.

This clonotype was observed a few times. V usage is TRBV29-1 and J usage is TRBJ1-5; a weak D match, TRBD1 (5 bases). V was shortened by 6 bases and J by 5 bases, with 20 bases between the two germline ends. Germline V gene lookup returns CDR1 SQVTM and CDR2 ANQGSEA. The CDR3 has 15 residues. The CDR3 loop reads CSVSKQDGDDQPQHF. The CDR3 coding sequence is TGCAGCGTATCTAAACAGGACGGTGACGATCAGCCCCAGCATTTT.

The rearrangement joins TRBV20-1 to TRBJ2-7; D is perhaps TRBD1 or TRBD2 (5 bases each). The CDR3 covers 15 residues. Germline loops: CDR1 DFQATT, CDR2 SNEGSKA (reference sequence). V lost 6 bases and J lost 3, with 21 bases in between. CDR3 sequence reads: CSASPGRNALYEQYF. The CDR3 coding sequence is TGCAGTGCCTCCCCGGGACGAAATGCCCTCTACGAGCAGTACTTC.

This clonotype was seen a few times. The rearrangement links TRBV4-1 to TRBJ1-1; 9 bases align to TRBD1. The length of the CDR3 is 15 residues. Germline CDR1 reads MGHRA; CDR2 reads YSYEKL. The ends lost 4 bases at V and 3 bases at J; junction bases unmatched: 6. The CDR3 region is CASSRPRDRDTEAFF. The DNA of the CDR3 is TGCGCCAGCAGCCGGCCCCGGGACAGGGACACTGAAGCTTTCTTT.

This clonotype was seen more than once but under ten times. The rearrangement joins TRBV30 to TRBJ1-5; D not certain. The CDR3 loop spans 13 amino acids. Germline V gene data show CDR1 as GTSNPN and CDR2 as SVGIG (reference sequence). V lost 1 base, J lost 0 bases, and 4 bases lay in between. This CDR3 reads CAWSEDSNQPQHF. The CDR3 nucleotides are TGTGCCTGGAGTGAGGATAGCAATCAGCCCCAGCATTTT.

This clonotype was observed a few times. V gene TRBV4-1 combines with J gene TRBJ2-1; D might be TRBD1 or TRBD2, each matching 6 bases. Germline V gives CDR1 MGHRA, CDR2 YSYEKL. The V and J ends lost 4 bases and 3 bases respectively, with 16 bases between them. This CDR3 spans 16 amino acids. The CDR3 spells CASSRDRRGGYNEQFF. The DNA of the CDR3 is TGCGCCAGCAGCCGTGACAGGCGGGGAGGCTACAATGAGCAGTTCTTC.

The chain carries TRBV5-1 and TRBJ1-6; D gene uncertain. With 0 bases removed from V and 6 bases from J, the gap between germline ends came to 7 bases. Per germline, CDR1 SGHRS and CDR2 YFSETQ. The length of the CDR3 is 14 residues. CDR3 sequence (DNA): TGCGCCAGCAGCTTGGAAGTCAGTAATTCACCCCTCCACTTT. Amino acid sequence: CASSLEVSNSPLHF.